This T cell receptor (beta chain) was retrieved from a study of shared clonotypes between healthy human individuals. Germline CDR1 and CDR2: SGDLS and YYNGEE. The CDR3 sequence is 18 residues long. V lost 0 bases and J lost 2, with 21 bases in between. Samples underwent the assay at deep level. TCRdb's copy holds only in-frame clones and misses some; the assay was immunoSEQ multiplex PCR. Here the sample spans fewer than 650,000 clones, over 60% being singletons. Donation came from healthy HIV-negative adults that had no recent acute infections or vaccinations. This clonotype was obtained from a woman in her forties in good health. Some clones in this sample may be carry-over from other donors' samples. Sample: PBMCs. This chain connects TRBV9 to TRBJ2-7, with D uncertain. The CDR3 region is CASSVDPVAYGPPYEQYF. DNA for the CDR3: TGTGCCAGCAGCGTAGATCCGGTGGCGTATGGCCCTCCCTACGAGCAGTACTTC.